The rows below give T cell receptor beta chains drawn from one sample of a study of Ad26.COV2.S vaccination and SARS-CoV-2 variants. TCRdb keeps only in-frame clones here, not all; method: immunoSEQ multiplex PCR. The sample includes approximately 400,000 clones, approximately 85% of them seen just once. This specimen consisted of peripheral blood, obtained in a trial of Ad26.COV2.S vaccine versus placebo. The source is a person aged 18-65 years who received the Ad26.COV2.S COVID-19 vaccine or a placebo. CDR3s include the opening cysteine and the closing phenylalanine or tryptophan. A D gene is named only where the DNA matches it firmly. Clone size is not always given. Where it is, it says once, few, many or a class for expanded clones.

V: TRBV30; D: NA; size: NA; J: TRBJ2-3; CDR3: CAWSGSDTQYF; DNA: TGTGCCTGGAGCGGATCGGATACGCAGTATTTT
V: TRBV5-1; D: TRBD1; size: NA; J: TRBJ2-1; CDR3: CASSLGQGARNEQFF; DNA: TGCGCCAGCAGCCTAGGACAGGGGGCTCGCAATGAGCAGTTCTTC
V: TRBV19; D: NA; size: NA; J: TRBJ1-4; CDR3: CASSPPGTTNEKLFF; DNA: TGTGCCAGTAGTCCCCCGGGGACGACTAATGAAAAACTGTTTTTT
V: TRBV19; D: NA; size: NA; J: TRBJ1-1; CDR3: CASSGRAFSMNTEAFF; DNA: TGTGCCAGTAGCGGGCGGGCATTTTCCATGAACACTGAAGCTTTCTTT
V: TRBV19; D: TRBD1; size: NA; J: TRBJ1-6; CDR3: CASSTTGTGSLHF; DNA: TGTGCCAGTAGTACCACCGGGACAGGAAGTCTCCACTTT
V: TRBV5-1; D: TRBD1; size: NA; J: TRBJ1-2; CDR3: CASSSGGLNGYTF; DNA: TGCGCCAGCAGTTCAGGGGGGCTAAATGGCTACACCTTC
V: TRBV5-6; D: TRBD1; size: NA; J: TRBJ1-4; CDR3: CASSLEGRGDEKLFF; DNA: TGTGCCAGCAGCTTGGAAGGCAGGGGGGATGAAAAACTGTTTTTT
V: TRBV28; D: TRBD2; size: NA; J: TRBJ2-7; CDR3: CASSLTIAGVTYEQYF; DNA: TGTGCCAGCAGTCTAACTATAGCGGGAGTCACCTACGAGCAGTACTTC
V: TRBV4-1; D: NA; size: NA; J: TRBJ2-5; CDR3: CASSQDQTGTQYF; DNA: TGCGCCAGCAGCCAAGATCAAACCGGGACCCAGTACTTC
V: TRBV30; D: TRBD2; size: NA; J: TRBJ2-6; CDR3: CAWSAPSGRASGANVLTF; DNA: TGTGCCTGGAGTGCTCCTAGCGGGAGGGCTTCTGGGGCCAACGTCCTGACTTTC
V: TRBV5-1; D: NA; size: NA; J: TRBJ2-2; CDR3: CASSLGSNTGELFF; DNA: TGCGCCAGCAGCTTGGGCTCGAACACCGGGGAGCTGTTTTTT
V: TRBV6-6; D: NA; size: NA; J: TRBJ2-7; CDR3: CASSYGQGLYEQYF; DNA: TGTGCCAGCAGTTACGGTCAGGGCCTCTACGAGCAGTACTTC
V: TRBV4-1; D: NA; size: once; J: TRBJ2-5; CDR3: CASSQDRTEGETQYF; DNA: TGCGCCAGCAGCCAAGATCGGACAGAGGGGGAGACCCAGTACTTC
V: TRBV7-2; D: NA; size: NA; J: TRBJ2-5; CDR3: CASSLGGSGGVETQYF; DNA: TGTGCCAGCAGCTTAGGAGGTAGCGGAGGGGTTGAGACCCAGTACTTC
V: TRBV7-9; D: NA; size: NA; J: TRBJ1-4; CDR3: CASSLTQENEKLFF; DNA: TGTGCCAGCAGCTTAACCCAGGAGAATGAAAAACTGTTTTTT
V: TRBV11-2; D: NA; size: few; J: TRBJ2-7; CDR3: CASSLVHGQSYEQYF; DNA: TGTGCCAGCAGCTTAGTTCACGGGCAGTCCTACGAGCAGTACTTC
V: TRBV11-2; D: TRBD1; size: NA; J: TRBJ1-3; CDR3: CASSLTGSSGNTIYF; DNA: TGTGCCAGCAGCCTGACAGGGTCCTCTGGAAACACCATATATTTT
V: TRBV11-3; D: NA; size: once; J: TRBJ2-3; CDR3: CASSFMSGSTDTQYF; DNA: TGTGCCAGCAGCTTTATGTCAGGATCCACAGATACGCAGTATTTT
V: TRBV18; D: TRBD2; size: NA; J: TRBJ2-2; CDR3: CASSPTQGTSGAGELFF; DNA: TGTGCCAGCTCACCTACACAAGGGACTAGCGGTGCCGGGGAGCTGTTTTTT
V: TRBV9; D: NA; size: NA; J: TRBJ2-5; CDR3: CASSVGGGRLETQYF; DNA: TGTGCCAGCAGCGTAGGTGGGGGGCGTTTGGAGACCCAGTACTTC
V: TRBV5-1; D: NA; size: NA; J: TRBJ1-5; CDR3: CASSLRGDSNQPQHF; DNA: TGCGCCAGCAGCTTGCGTGGAGATAGCAATCAGCCCCAGCATTTT
V: TRBV18; D: TRBD1; size: NA; J: TRBJ2-1; CDR3: CASSLGVTGVASHNEQFF; DNA: TGTGCCAGCTCACTGGGTGTAACAGGGGTCGCATCCCACAATGAGCAGTTCTTC
V: TRBV19; D: NA; size: NA; J: TRBJ1-1; CDR3: CASSILVGTEAFF; DNA: TGTGCCAGTAGTATTTTGGTAGGGACTGAAGCTTTCTTT
V: TRBV4-3; D: NA; size: NA; J: TRBJ1-4; CDR3: CASSPTLTGANEKLFF; DNA: TGCGCCAGCAGCCCGACGCTGACGGGGGCTAATGAAAAACTGTTTTTT
V: TRBV5-5; D: NA; size: once; J: TRBJ2-7; CDR3: CASSFDSPLGEQYF; DNA: TGTGCCAGCAGTTTTGACAGTCCGCTTGGCGAGCAGTACTTC
V: TRBV15; D: NA; size: NA; J: TRBJ2-1; CDR3: CATSTQTRILEQFF; DNA: TGTGCCACCAGCACGCAGACTAGAATTTTGGAGCAGTTCTTC
V: TRBV3-1/TRBV3-2; D: NA; size: NA; J: TRBJ2-1; CDR3: CASSKGKYNEQFF; DNA: TGTGCCAGCAGCAAGGGGAAGTACAATGAGCAGTTCTTC
V: TRBV12-3/TRBV12-4; D: NA; size: NA; J: TRBJ2-4; CDR3: CASSLGRVAIQYF; DNA: TGTGCCAGCAGTTTAGGCAGGGTAGCCATTCAGTACTTC
V: TRBV2; D: NA; size: NA; J: TRBJ2-2; CDR3: CASSEVGLTGELFF; DNA: TGTGCCAGCAGTGAAGTAGGCCTCACCGGGGAGCTGTTTTTT
V: TRBV4-1; D: TRBD2; size: NA; J: TRBJ2-5; CDR3: CASSPGLAAQETQYF; DNA: TGCGCCAGCAGCCCCGGACTAGCGGCACAAGAGACCCAGTACTTC
V: TRBV19; D: TRBD2; size: NA; J: TRBJ2-7; CDR3: CASSRSGRAYVGEQYF; DNA: TGTGCCAGTAGTCGCAGCGGGAGGGCCTACGTGGGGGAGCAGTACTTC
V: TRBV2; D: TRBD2; size: NA; J: TRBJ2-5; CDR3: CASRGRTSVGETQYF; DNA: TGTGCCAGCAGGGGGAGGACTAGCGTGGGTGAGACCCAGTACTTC
V: TRBV29-1; D: TRBD1; size: NA; J: TRBJ1-1; CDR3: CSVRQGNTEAFF; DNA: TGCAGCGTTCGACAGGGAAACACTGAAGCTTTCTTT
V: TRBV5-4; D: TRBD1; size: NA; J: TRBJ2-1; CDR3: CASSFGDRDNEQFF; DNA: TGTGCCAGCAGCTTTGGGGACAGGGACAATGAGCAGTTCTTC
V: TRBV6-5; D: NA; size: NA; J: TRBJ2-1; CDR3: CASAGRIDYNEQFF; DNA: TGTGCCAGTGCGGGACGGATAGATTACAATGAGCAGTTCTTC
V: TRBV10-3; D: NA; size: once; J: TRBJ2-1; CDR3: CAISEWSQGPNEQFF; DNA: TGTGCCATCAGTGAGTGGTCACAGGGCCCCAATGAGCAGTTCTTC
V: TRBV28; D: NA; size: NA; J: TRBJ2-7; CDR3: CASRPHPSGDYEQYF; DNA: TGTGCCAGCAGACCCCACCCGTCAGGGGACTACGAGCAGTACTTC
V: TRBV11-2; D: TRBD2; size: NA; J: TRBJ2-7; CDR3: CASSLGAGGGYEQYF; DNA: TGTGCCAGCAGCTTAGGGGCCGGGGGGGGTTACGAGCAGTACTTC
V: TRBV19; D: NA; size: NA; J: TRBJ1-4; CDR3: CASKWAGDEKLFF; DNA: TGTGCCAGTAAGTGGGCAGGGGATGAAAAACTGTTTTTT
V: TRBV6-2/TRBV6-3; D: NA; size: few; J: TRBJ1-5; CDR3: CASSYGQGTGNQPQHF; DNA: TGTGCCAGCAGTTATGGGCAGGGGACGGGCAATCAGCCCCAGCATTTT
V: TRBV6-5; D: TRBD1; size: NA; J: TRBJ1-2; CDR3: CASSYGQGVFGGYTF; DNA: TGTGCCAGCAGTTATGGACAGGGGGTTTTCGGGGGCTACACCTTC
V: TRBV5-1; D: NA; size: NA; J: TRBJ2-1; CDR3: CASSLLVLQGSYNEQFF; DNA: TGCGCCAGCAGCTTGTTAGTGTTACAGGGCTCCTACAATGAGCAGTTCTTC
V: TRBV6-6; D: NA; size: NA; J: TRBJ2-5; CDR3: CASSYSLSSQETQYF; DNA: TGTGCCAGCAGTTACTCTCTGTCAAGCCAAGAGACCCAGTACTTC
V: TRBV27; D: TRBD1; size: NA; J: TRBJ1-2; CDR3: CASSLQGANGYTF; DNA: TGTGCCAGCAGTCTCCAGGGGGCGAATGGCTACACCTTC
V: TRBV19; D: TRBD1; size: NA; J: TRBJ1-6; CDR3: CASSGKTGADSPLHF; DNA: TGTGCCAGTAGTGGTAAGACAGGGGCGGATTCACCCCTCCACTTT
V: TRBV5-1; D: TRBD2; size: NA; J: TRBJ2-5; CDR3: CASSLRPLAGGPGETQYF; DNA: TGCGCCAGCAGCCTCCGTCCCCTAGCGGGAGGGCCGGGGGAGACCCAGTACTTC
V: TRBV24-1; D: NA; size: NA; J: TRBJ1-5; CDR3: CATRFRDQPQHF; DNA: TGTGCCACCAGGTTTCGTGATCAGCCCCAGCATTTT
V: TRBV5-5; D: NA; size: NA; J: TRBJ2-3; CDR3: CASSLGARLSTDTQYF; DNA: TGTGCCAGCAGCTTGGGTGCCCGACTTAGCACAGATACGCAGTATTTT
V: TRBV5-1; D: TRBD1; size: NA; J: TRBJ2-7; CDR3: CASSHVVGQGAYEQYF; DNA: TGCGCCAGCAGCCATGTCGTGGGACAGGGGGCCTACGAGCAGTACTTC
V: TRBV3-1/TRBV3-2; D: NA; size: NA; J: TRBJ2-6; CDR3: CASSGTGGANVLTF; DNA: TGTGCCAGCAGCGGTACGGGGGGGGCCAACGTCCTGACTTTC
V: TRBV18; D: NA; size: NA; J: TRBJ2-5; CDR3: CASSPSGGLAETQYF; DNA: TGTGCCAGCTCACCTTCCGGGGGGCTGGCTGAGACCCAGTACTTC
V: TRBV4-3; D: TRBD2; size: NA; J: TRBJ2-7; CDR3: CASSQDPGGGPYEQYF; DNA: TGCGCCAGCAGCCAAGATCCAGGCGGGGGTCCCTACGAGCAGTACTTC
V: TRBV6-1; D: TRBD2; size: once; J: TRBJ2-1; CDR3: CASSEQPRGTRYNEQFF; DNA: TGTGCCAGCAGTGAGCAACCTCGCGGGACTAGGTACAATGAGCAGTTCTTC
V: TRBV28; D: TRBD1; size: NA; J: TRBJ2-7; CDR3: CASSLWGQPGSYEQYF; DNA: TGTGCCAGCAGTCTCTGGGGACAGCCAGGCTCCTACGAGCAGTACTTC
V: TRBV7-2; D: TRBD1; size: once; J: TRBJ2-7; CDR3: CASSLMGQDYEQYF; DNA: TGTGCCAGCAGCTTAATGGGACAGGACTACGAGCAGTACTTC
V: TRBV30; D: TRBD1; size: NA; J: TRBJ1-5; CDR3: CAWSTGQGFIQPQHF; DNA: TGTGCCTGGAGTACGGGACAGGGGTTTATTCAGCCCCAGCATTTT
V: TRBV6-4; D: TRBD2; size: few; J: TRBJ2-3; CDR3: CASSMLSGGSTDTQYF; DNA: TGTGCCAGCAGTATGCTTAGCGGGGGTAGCACAGATACGCAGTATTTT